The sample holds one count of the clone carrying this T cell receptor (beta chain). This entry is derived from a study of blood T cell repertoires in COVID-19. On the study more broadly: Spain, Italy and the United States supplied samples that represented acute and convalescent COVID-19.

As handled by the study authors: Estimation of nucleated cell counts was performed using reference gene primer amplification. TCRdb's table, derived via immunoSEQ multiplex PCR, lists solely in-frame clones and lacks some. That table furnishes V, J and clone size, whereas the DNA furnished D and trimming. The data show around 270,000 clones, 80% to 90% seen once. The germline CDR1 and CDR2 sequences are MNHEY and SVGAGI. The CDR3 covers 11 residues. V was cut by 8 bases and J by 7 bases, with 9 bases left in between. The chain links TRBV6-5 to TRBJ1-5, with D maybe TRBD1 (5 bases). The sequenced sample consisted of peripheral blood. This clonotype was obtained from a man aged 25-40 years with acute or convalescent COVID-19. As DNA, the CDR3 is TGTGCCAGCGGACAACAGCAGCCCCAGCATTTT. Amino acid sequence: CASGQQQPQHF.